This T cell receptor beta chain was sequenced for a study of control samples from healthy donors and cancer patients. This clone came up once. Measured with immunoSEQ multiplex PCR; TCRdb has only the in-frame clones, and not every one. The data contain just under 100,000 clones, 85% to 95% of them singletons. The germline V and J ends were trimmed by 4 bases and 5 bases, with 17 bases remaining between them. Germline-derived CDR1 and CDR2 are MGHRA and YSYEKL. This CDR3 is built from 16 residues. The V and J genes are TRBV4-1 and TRBJ2-2; unclear D gene. The sequencing input was blood. This TCR derives from a man between 18 and 29 years old in good health. The CDR3 spells CASSPQDLFVTGELFF. CDR3 nucleotide sequence: TGCGCCAGCAGCCCCCAGGACCTATTTGTAACCGGGGAGCTGTTTTTT.